This passage covers 8 T cell receptor beta chains from one sample sequenced in a study of T cells in Graves' hyperthyroidism and ophthalmopathy. TCR beta CDR3 sequences were amplified from RNA transcripts. RT-PCR in the first round (using the HTBI primer set) targeted the TCR CDR3. TCRdb reprocessed the multiplex PCR reads with MiXCR, giving one entry per CDR3 protein. Of around 350,000 distinct CDR3 sequences listed, 19% are singletons. The sample comprised blood. These receptors all come from a woman younger than 30 with Graves' hyperthyroidism.

CDR3 in amino acids: CAISEELQGAGETQYF. Written as DNA, the CDR3 is TGTGCCATCAGTGAGGAACTCCAGGGGGCCGGGGAGACCCAGTACTTC. The rearrangement links TRBV10-3 to TRBJ2-5; 8 bases match TRBD1. Germline CDR1 ENHRY, CDR2 SYGVKD. CDR3 size: 16 residues. The ends lost 2 bases at V and 5 bases at J; junction bases unmatched: 10.

This clonotype occurred many times. This chain uses TRBV12-3 or TRBV12-4 with TRBJ2-5; D is ambiguous. This CDR3 spans 15 amino acids. Trimming cost V 0 bases and J 5 bases, with 13 bases left between them. CDR3 DNA sequence: TGTGCCAGCAGTTTAGCGCTTCCCACCAGGGAGACCCAGTACTTC. Its translation: CASSLALPTRETQYF.

This clonotype came up many times. The CDR3 sequence: CASSYRSVAGGETQYF. In DNA, the CDR3 is TGTGCCAGCAGTTACCGATCGGTGGCGGGGGGAGAGACCCAGTACTTC. The V call is TRBV6-5, the J call TRBJ2-5; TRBD2 aligns across 8 bases. This CDR3 contains 16 residues. In germline, CDR1 is MNHEY, CDR2 SVGAGI. J was trimmed by 4 bases and V by 2 bases; bases with no gene match: 9.

The rearrangement joins TRBV12-3 or TRBV12-4 to TRBJ2-1; the D gene is possibly TRBD1 (5 bases). Trimming took off 5 bases at V and 1 base at J, with 12 bases between the two ends. The CDR3 sequence is 15 residues long. The CDR3 protein is CASSRQGLSYNEQFF. The CDR3 nucleotides are TGTGCCAGCAGTCGTCAGGGCCTGTCCTACAATGAGCAGTTCTTC.

This clonotype has ten or more counts. V and J are TRBV15 and TRBJ2-5; D is unclear. CDR3 length: 15 amino acids. Germline CDR1 and CDR2: LNHNV and YYDKDF (reference sequence). V lost 5 bases to trimming and J lost 1 base, with 14 bases between them. In DNA, the CDR3 is TGTGCCACCAGCGCCCCCGAGCAGCCCCAAGAGACCCAGTACTTC. Protein: CATSAPEQPQETQYF.

V and J are TRBV20-1 and TRBJ1-2; unclear D gene. V lost 0 bases and J lost 6, with 11 bases in between. This CDR3 spans 13 amino acids. Germline assignment: CDR1 DFQATT and CDR2 SNEGSKA (reference sequence). Written as DNA, the CDR3 is TGCAGTGCTAGAGATGTCGCGTGGAATGGCTACACCTTC. Encoded protein: CSARDVAWNGYTF.

This clonotype was detected ten times or more. The chain's CDR3 is CASSPGQRYEQYF. The CDR3 bases are TGTGCCAGCTCACCAGGACAGCGGTACGAGCAGTACTTC. The chain is built from TRBV18 and TRBJ2-7; D may be TRBD1 (6 bases). This CDR3 has 13 amino acids. V gave up 2 bases and J gave up 4 bases, with 9 bases separating them. CDR1 KGHSH and CDR2 LQKENI come from the germline V gene.

CDR3 sequence (DNA): TGCGCCAGCCGATTAACGGGACAGGGGGCGTCAAGCGGCTACACCTTC. Residues: CASRLTGQGASSGYTF. This chain uses TRBV5-1 with TRBJ1-2, with 12 bases fitting TRBD1. The CDR3 consists of 16 residues. After removal of 7 bases from V and 8 bases from J, the junction contained 15 bases not matched to a gene. The germline CDR1 and CDR2 sequences are SGHRS and YFSETQ.